This T cell receptor (beta chain) comes out of a study of T cells after yellow fever vaccination. Regarding the study as a whole: Any FACS-sorted repertoire could hold abundant clonotypes that contaminate it from the bulk population. Overall, a small share of clonotypes was seen in both CD4 and CD8 compartments. Post-booster samples contained most primary-vaccination clones (more than 95% CD4, 70% to 90% CD8).

Each CDR3 protein gets one entry after TCRdb re-called the 5' RACE reads with MiXCR. Here the sample spans around 600,000 distinct CDR3 sequences, roughly an eighth being singletons. This clonotype appeared a few times. What it binds is not known. Per the germline V gene, CDR1 is DFQATT and CDR2 is SNEGSKA (reference sequence). CDR3 length: 16 amino acids. Germline trimming cut 1 base from V and 1 base from J; bases unmatched to any gene: 7. The TCR originated in a man aged 30 to 39 who received the YFV17D yellow fever vaccine. The sequencing used PBMCs, collected on the day of the yellow fever booster vaccination. This rearrangement joins TRBV20-1 to TRBJ2-5, with 9 bases fitting TRBD2. The DNA of the CDR3 is TGCAGTGCTAGAGTGGCTAGCGGGAACCTCCAAGAGACCCAGTACTTC. Protein: CSARVASGNLQETQYF.